The 20 T cell receptor beta chains below all came from one sample that was sequenced in a study of T-cell reconstitution after alpha-beta-depleted transplantation in children. The TCRbeta library incorporated unique molecular identifiers. TCRdb analysed the PCR reads with MiXCR anew, one entry per CDR3 protein. Found here are about 220,000 distinct CDR3 sequences, under 20% of them singletons; the top ten hold approximately 40%. Sequenced here: PBMCs, mostly from graft donor cells, sampled 360 days after TCRalphabeta/CD19-depleted stem cell transplant. These receptors were collected from a male patient aged 2-9 years who had a stem cell transplant for acute lymphoblastic leukemia, so the T cells may come from the graft donor.

This clonotype has a count of ten or more. J is TRBJ1-2 and V is TRBV6-5; D is perhaps TRBD1 (6 bases). V was cut by 7 bases and J by 1 base, with 19 bases left in between. The germline V gene encodes CDR1 MNHEY and CDR2 SVGAGI. This CDR3 is built from 16 residues. In nucleotides, the CDR3 is TGTGCCAGCACCATGCAAGGTGGAGGGGGTAACTATGGCTACACCTTC. Its protein is CASTMQGGGGNYGYTF.

V is TRBV7-9 and J is TRBJ2-2, with 10 bases identical to TRBD1. Germline trimming cut 5 bases from V and 3 bases from J; bases unmatched to any gene: 6. Germline assignment: CDR1 SEHNR and CDR2 FQNEAQ (reference sequence). CDR3 length: 16 residues. In DNA form, the CDR3 reads TGTGCCAGCAGCGGAGGACAGGGGGTGCACACCGGGGAGCTGTTTTTT. Amino acid sequence: CASSGGQGVHTGELFF.

V is TRBV6-5 and J is TRBJ2-5; D is perhaps TRBD2 (6 bases). There are 16 residues in the CDR3. The V end lost 1 base, the J end lost 1 base, and 13 bases lay between the germline ends. Germline CDR1 reads MNHEY; CDR2 reads SVGAGI. CDR3 sequence reads: CASSYFGDGSQETQYF. CDR3 coding DNA: TGTGCCAGCAGTTACTTCGGGGACGGGAGCCAAGAGACCCAGTACTTC.

This clonotype was counted only a few times. The chain links TRBV4-3 to TRBJ2-1; 7 nucleotides align to TRBD2. This CDR3 spans 13 amino acids. Germline-derived CDR1 and CDR2 are LGHNA and YSLEER. V lost 2 bases, J lost 12 bases, and 7 bases stayed unmatched. CDR3: CASSQPGLTLQFF. CDR3 in DNA: TGCGCCAGCAGCCAACCGGGACTAACCCTGCAGTTCTTC.

The rearrangement joins TRBV7-8 to TRBJ1-1, with unresolved D. Germline V gives CDR1 SGHVS, CDR2 FQNEAQ. CDR3 length equals 14 residues. Trimming pared 2 bases from V and 3 bases from J, leaving 10 bases between. Here the CDR3 DNA reads TGTGCCAGCAGCTTACGAGGCTGGGACACTGAAGCTTTCTTT. As protein: CASSLRGWDTEAFF.

The chain joins TRBV25-1 to TRBJ1-5, with 7 bases matching TRBD1. This CDR3 contains 17 residues. Germline V gene sequence: CDR1 MGHDK, CDR2 SYGVNS. J lost 4 bases, V lost 2 bases, and 11 bases had no gene match. In DNA form, the CDR3 reads TGTGCCAGCAGTGAAAAGGGGGCCAGGGGCTTGAATCAGCCCCAGCATTTT. It translates to CASSEKGARGLNQPQHF.

The chain links TRBV5-1 to TRBJ2-1, with 8 bases lining up with TRBD1. V was pared by 5 bases and J by 3 bases, with 7 bases of the junction left unmatched. This CDR3 comprises 15 residues. Per the germline V gene, CDR1 is SGHRS and CDR2 is YFSETQ. CDR3 loop: CASRRPGTGYNEQFF. The CDR3 bases are TGCGCCAGCAGGCGGCCCGGGACAGGCTACAATGAGCAGTTCTTC.

The gene calls are TRBV29-1 and TRBJ2-5; 8 bases line up with TRBD2. The CDR3 is made up of 14 amino acids. CDR1 is SQVTM, CDR2 ANQGSEA, per germline. J lost 5 bases, V lost 4 bases, and 9 bases had no gene match. The CDR3 here is CSVAVAGGSETQYF. DNA for the CDR3: TGCAGCGTTGCAGTCGCGGGGGGAAGTGAGACCCAGTACTTC.

This clonotype was seen only a few times. The chain joins TRBV5-1 to TRBJ2-2; no reliable D call. Germline V gene sequence: CDR1 SGHRS, CDR2 YFSETQ. The CDR3 spans 13 residues. The V end lost 1 base, the J end lost 8 bases, and 9 bases lay between the germline ends. The CDR3: CASSLPGLGELFF. CDR3 coding DNA: TGCGCCAGCAGCTTGCCGGGTCTTGGGGAGCTGTTTTTT.

The chain carries TRBV5-5 and TRBJ2-3, with D perhaps assigned TRBD1 or TRBD2 (6 bases each). CDR3 length: 13 amino acids. Germline V gene lookup returns CDR1 SGHKS and CDR2 YYEKEE (reference sequence). Trimming stripped 5 bases from V and 7 bases from J, with 14 bases between. The CDR3: CASRPTGAHTQYF. The CDR3 DNA follows: TGTGCCAGCAGGCCCACGGGGGCCCATACGCAGTATTTT.

This clonotype was counted many times. The chain is built from TRBV29-1 and TRBJ1-1, with D uncertain. V was pared by 6 bases and J by 1 base, with 12 bases between. The CDR3 spans 13 residues. Germline V CDR1 and CDR2: SQVTM, ANQGSEA. The CDR3 region is CSVEQHRNTEAFF. CDR3 DNA sequence: TGCAGCGTCGAGCAGCACAGGAACACTGAAGCTTTCTTT. Combining the CDR3 with reference TRBV29-1 and TRBJ1-1 gives the whole variable domain SAVISQKPSRDICQRGTSLTIQCQVDSQVTMMFWYRQQPGQSLTLIATANQGSEATYESGFVIDKFPISRPNLTFSTLTVSNMSPEDSSIYLCSVEQHRNTEAFFGQGTRLTVV.

V and J are TRBV4-2 and TRBJ2-3; D may be TRBD2 (6 bases). CDR1 is LGHNA, CDR2 YNFKEQ, per germline. The V end was cut by 0 bases, the J end by 0 bases, with 13 bases between. The CDR3 length is 17 residues. The CDR3 is CASSQDQEGTSTDTQYF. The CDR3 bases are TGTGCCAGCAGCCAAGATCAGGAGGGAACTAGCACAGATACGCAGTATTTT.

This clonotype was found a few times. The V call is TRBV10-3, the J call TRBJ2-7, with D perhaps TRBD1 or TRBD2 (5 bases each). CDR3 size: 14 residues. Germline CDR1 ENHRY, CDR2 SYGVKD. Trimming shortened V by 4 bases and J by 2 bases, and 12 bases separated the two germline ends. This chain's CDR3 is CAISGTGAAYEQYF. The CDR3 region has the DNA TGTGCCATCAGTGGTACCGGGGCCGCCTACGAGCAGTACTTC.

There are a few counts of this clonotype. The rearrangement links TRBV4-1 to TRBJ2-3; 8 nucleotides line up with TRBD1. V shed 0 bases, J shed 0 bases, and the junction held 2 bases outside the gene matches. Germline CDR1 reads MGHRA; CDR2 reads YSYEKL. There are 16 residues in the CDR3. The CDR3 is CASSQEWTGSTDTQYF. CDR3 coding DNA: TGCGCCAGCAGCCAAGAATGGACAGGGAGCACAGATACGCAGTATTTT.

The genes are TRBV12-3 or TRBV12-4 and TRBJ2-7, with 11 bases fitting TRBD1. The CDR3 covers 13 residues. Trimming removed 10 bases from V and 6 bases from J; junction bases left unmatched: 8. Here the CDR3 DNA reads TGTGCCACCTATCCGGGACAGGGGGGCGAGCAGTACTTC. This encodes CATYPGQGGEQYF.

Only a few counts were recorded for this clonotype. The DNA for the CDR3 is TGTGCCAGCACGGATTCGGCCCAAGAGACCCAGTACTTC. Protein sequence: CASTDSAQETQYF. The V and J genes are TRBV2 and TRBJ2-5; D unclear. V was cut by 7 bases and J by 1 base, with 10 bases left in between. Germline V lookup: CDR1 SNHLY, CDR2 FYNNEI. The CDR3 totals 13 residues.

The V gene is TRBV28, the J gene TRBJ2-7; 8 bases agree with TRBD1. After removal of 10 bases from V and 7 bases from J, the junction contained 12 bases not matched to a gene. The CDR3 is made up of 13 amino acids. The germline V gene encodes CDR1 MDHEN and CDR2 SYDVKM. CDR3 nucleotides: TGTGCCAACCAGGGGGCGCGGTCTCGGGAGCAGTACTTC. Its protein is CANQGARSREQYF. Drawing the rest from reference TRBV28 and TRBJ2-7, the complete variable domain is DVKVTQSSRYLVKRTGEKVFLECVQDMDHENMFWYRQDPGLGLRLIYFSYDVKMKEKGDIPEGYSVSREKKERFSLILESASTNQTSMYLCANQGARSREQYFGPGTRLTVT.

The chain recombines TRBV10-3 with TRBJ2-1; 11 positions match TRBD2. With V trimmed by 6 bases and J by 3 bases, 19 bases remained unmatched. CDR3 length: 20 residues. CDR1 ENHRY and CDR2 SYGVKD come from the germline V gene. The CDR3 DNA is TGTGCCATCAGCCGTAACTTACTAGCGGGAGTACCTTCTGGCTACAATGAGCAGTTCTTC. Its protein is CAISRNLLAGVPSGYNEQFF.

The chain couples TRBV6-5 to TRBJ2-2; 10 bases line up with TRBD1. Germline V gene lookup returns CDR1 MNHEY and CDR2 SVGAGI. Losses at the gene ends were 4 bases for V and 7 bases for J; bases not matched to a gene: 6. CDR3 length: 15 residues. CDR3 DNA: TGTGCCAGCAGTTTCCTGGACAGGGGGGGCGGGGAGCTGTTTTTT. Translated: CASSFLDRGGGELFF.

This clonotype appeared many times. The gene calls are TRBV28 and TRBJ2-5; D is possibly TRBD2 (5 bases). The CDR3 is 12 residues long. V shed 6 bases and J shed 8 bases, with 13 bases lying between them. Germline lookup yields CDR1 MDHEN and CDR2 SYDVKM. The CDR3 spells CASRRLKETQYF. The DNA of the CDR3 is TGTGCCAGCAGACGACTAAAGGAAACCCAGTACTTC. Using reference TRBV28 and TRBJ2-5 for the parts outside the CDR3, the full variable domain is DVKVTQSSRYLVKRTGEKVFLECVQDMDHENMFWYRQDPGLGLRLIYFSYDVKMKEKGDIPEGYSVSREKKERFSLILESASTNQTSMYLCASRRLKETQYFGPGTRLLVL.